This T cell receptor (beta chain) originates from a study of T-cell reconstitution after alpha-beta-depleted transplantation in children. TCRbeta library construction was performed incorporating unique molecular identifiers. Each CDR3 protein is one row after TCRdb ran MiXCR on the PCR reads. The sample has about 500,000 distinct CDR3 sequences, about 33% seen once. This clonotype has just a few counts. Germline CDR1 is SGHRS and CDR2 is YFSETQ. This CDR3 region has 14 residues. V lost 6 bases and J lost 5; bases outside the gene matches: 6. This chain connects TRBV5-1 to TRBJ1-1, with 11 bases fitting TRBD1. The source is a human donor who donated a stem cell graft to a child with aplastic anemia. This material consisted of PBMCs from the stem cell graft donor, taken from the stem cell graft. The CDR3 DNA reads as TGCGCCAGCACCGCGGACAGGGGGCGGACTGAAGCTTTCTTT. Its translation: CASTADRGRTEAFF.